The source of this T cell receptor (beta chain) is a study of OX40 agonist ivuxolimab in advanced cancers. For the study at large: With ivuxolimab, an agonistic anti-OX40 (CD134) antibody, patients were treated. Patients were around 83% male with ages about 23 to 80, mean 60. One patient with hepatocellular carcinoma and two with cutaneous melanoma, three in all, had partial responses.

This CDR3 has 16 amino acids. Trimming left V 5 bases short and J 5 bases short, with 16 bases between. CDR1 is SGHVS, CDR2 FQNEAQ, per germline. Some clones are missing from TCRdb's copy, which holds only in-frame ones; the method was immunoSEQ multiplex PCR. The sample holds 55,000 to 70,000 clones, 75% to 85% seen once. This sequence originates from an adult with an advanced solid tumor such as melanoma, head and neck, liver or kidney cancer. The gene calls are TRBV7-8 and TRBJ2-6, with no clear D. The sequencing here drew on CD4+ or CD8+ T cells sorted from blood, taken in a trial of the OX40 agonist ivuxolimab. CDR3 sequence: CASSPLAGLWANVLTF. CDR3 nucleotide sequence: TGTGCCAGCAGCCCATTGGCCGGGCTCTGGGCCAACGTCCTGACTTTC.